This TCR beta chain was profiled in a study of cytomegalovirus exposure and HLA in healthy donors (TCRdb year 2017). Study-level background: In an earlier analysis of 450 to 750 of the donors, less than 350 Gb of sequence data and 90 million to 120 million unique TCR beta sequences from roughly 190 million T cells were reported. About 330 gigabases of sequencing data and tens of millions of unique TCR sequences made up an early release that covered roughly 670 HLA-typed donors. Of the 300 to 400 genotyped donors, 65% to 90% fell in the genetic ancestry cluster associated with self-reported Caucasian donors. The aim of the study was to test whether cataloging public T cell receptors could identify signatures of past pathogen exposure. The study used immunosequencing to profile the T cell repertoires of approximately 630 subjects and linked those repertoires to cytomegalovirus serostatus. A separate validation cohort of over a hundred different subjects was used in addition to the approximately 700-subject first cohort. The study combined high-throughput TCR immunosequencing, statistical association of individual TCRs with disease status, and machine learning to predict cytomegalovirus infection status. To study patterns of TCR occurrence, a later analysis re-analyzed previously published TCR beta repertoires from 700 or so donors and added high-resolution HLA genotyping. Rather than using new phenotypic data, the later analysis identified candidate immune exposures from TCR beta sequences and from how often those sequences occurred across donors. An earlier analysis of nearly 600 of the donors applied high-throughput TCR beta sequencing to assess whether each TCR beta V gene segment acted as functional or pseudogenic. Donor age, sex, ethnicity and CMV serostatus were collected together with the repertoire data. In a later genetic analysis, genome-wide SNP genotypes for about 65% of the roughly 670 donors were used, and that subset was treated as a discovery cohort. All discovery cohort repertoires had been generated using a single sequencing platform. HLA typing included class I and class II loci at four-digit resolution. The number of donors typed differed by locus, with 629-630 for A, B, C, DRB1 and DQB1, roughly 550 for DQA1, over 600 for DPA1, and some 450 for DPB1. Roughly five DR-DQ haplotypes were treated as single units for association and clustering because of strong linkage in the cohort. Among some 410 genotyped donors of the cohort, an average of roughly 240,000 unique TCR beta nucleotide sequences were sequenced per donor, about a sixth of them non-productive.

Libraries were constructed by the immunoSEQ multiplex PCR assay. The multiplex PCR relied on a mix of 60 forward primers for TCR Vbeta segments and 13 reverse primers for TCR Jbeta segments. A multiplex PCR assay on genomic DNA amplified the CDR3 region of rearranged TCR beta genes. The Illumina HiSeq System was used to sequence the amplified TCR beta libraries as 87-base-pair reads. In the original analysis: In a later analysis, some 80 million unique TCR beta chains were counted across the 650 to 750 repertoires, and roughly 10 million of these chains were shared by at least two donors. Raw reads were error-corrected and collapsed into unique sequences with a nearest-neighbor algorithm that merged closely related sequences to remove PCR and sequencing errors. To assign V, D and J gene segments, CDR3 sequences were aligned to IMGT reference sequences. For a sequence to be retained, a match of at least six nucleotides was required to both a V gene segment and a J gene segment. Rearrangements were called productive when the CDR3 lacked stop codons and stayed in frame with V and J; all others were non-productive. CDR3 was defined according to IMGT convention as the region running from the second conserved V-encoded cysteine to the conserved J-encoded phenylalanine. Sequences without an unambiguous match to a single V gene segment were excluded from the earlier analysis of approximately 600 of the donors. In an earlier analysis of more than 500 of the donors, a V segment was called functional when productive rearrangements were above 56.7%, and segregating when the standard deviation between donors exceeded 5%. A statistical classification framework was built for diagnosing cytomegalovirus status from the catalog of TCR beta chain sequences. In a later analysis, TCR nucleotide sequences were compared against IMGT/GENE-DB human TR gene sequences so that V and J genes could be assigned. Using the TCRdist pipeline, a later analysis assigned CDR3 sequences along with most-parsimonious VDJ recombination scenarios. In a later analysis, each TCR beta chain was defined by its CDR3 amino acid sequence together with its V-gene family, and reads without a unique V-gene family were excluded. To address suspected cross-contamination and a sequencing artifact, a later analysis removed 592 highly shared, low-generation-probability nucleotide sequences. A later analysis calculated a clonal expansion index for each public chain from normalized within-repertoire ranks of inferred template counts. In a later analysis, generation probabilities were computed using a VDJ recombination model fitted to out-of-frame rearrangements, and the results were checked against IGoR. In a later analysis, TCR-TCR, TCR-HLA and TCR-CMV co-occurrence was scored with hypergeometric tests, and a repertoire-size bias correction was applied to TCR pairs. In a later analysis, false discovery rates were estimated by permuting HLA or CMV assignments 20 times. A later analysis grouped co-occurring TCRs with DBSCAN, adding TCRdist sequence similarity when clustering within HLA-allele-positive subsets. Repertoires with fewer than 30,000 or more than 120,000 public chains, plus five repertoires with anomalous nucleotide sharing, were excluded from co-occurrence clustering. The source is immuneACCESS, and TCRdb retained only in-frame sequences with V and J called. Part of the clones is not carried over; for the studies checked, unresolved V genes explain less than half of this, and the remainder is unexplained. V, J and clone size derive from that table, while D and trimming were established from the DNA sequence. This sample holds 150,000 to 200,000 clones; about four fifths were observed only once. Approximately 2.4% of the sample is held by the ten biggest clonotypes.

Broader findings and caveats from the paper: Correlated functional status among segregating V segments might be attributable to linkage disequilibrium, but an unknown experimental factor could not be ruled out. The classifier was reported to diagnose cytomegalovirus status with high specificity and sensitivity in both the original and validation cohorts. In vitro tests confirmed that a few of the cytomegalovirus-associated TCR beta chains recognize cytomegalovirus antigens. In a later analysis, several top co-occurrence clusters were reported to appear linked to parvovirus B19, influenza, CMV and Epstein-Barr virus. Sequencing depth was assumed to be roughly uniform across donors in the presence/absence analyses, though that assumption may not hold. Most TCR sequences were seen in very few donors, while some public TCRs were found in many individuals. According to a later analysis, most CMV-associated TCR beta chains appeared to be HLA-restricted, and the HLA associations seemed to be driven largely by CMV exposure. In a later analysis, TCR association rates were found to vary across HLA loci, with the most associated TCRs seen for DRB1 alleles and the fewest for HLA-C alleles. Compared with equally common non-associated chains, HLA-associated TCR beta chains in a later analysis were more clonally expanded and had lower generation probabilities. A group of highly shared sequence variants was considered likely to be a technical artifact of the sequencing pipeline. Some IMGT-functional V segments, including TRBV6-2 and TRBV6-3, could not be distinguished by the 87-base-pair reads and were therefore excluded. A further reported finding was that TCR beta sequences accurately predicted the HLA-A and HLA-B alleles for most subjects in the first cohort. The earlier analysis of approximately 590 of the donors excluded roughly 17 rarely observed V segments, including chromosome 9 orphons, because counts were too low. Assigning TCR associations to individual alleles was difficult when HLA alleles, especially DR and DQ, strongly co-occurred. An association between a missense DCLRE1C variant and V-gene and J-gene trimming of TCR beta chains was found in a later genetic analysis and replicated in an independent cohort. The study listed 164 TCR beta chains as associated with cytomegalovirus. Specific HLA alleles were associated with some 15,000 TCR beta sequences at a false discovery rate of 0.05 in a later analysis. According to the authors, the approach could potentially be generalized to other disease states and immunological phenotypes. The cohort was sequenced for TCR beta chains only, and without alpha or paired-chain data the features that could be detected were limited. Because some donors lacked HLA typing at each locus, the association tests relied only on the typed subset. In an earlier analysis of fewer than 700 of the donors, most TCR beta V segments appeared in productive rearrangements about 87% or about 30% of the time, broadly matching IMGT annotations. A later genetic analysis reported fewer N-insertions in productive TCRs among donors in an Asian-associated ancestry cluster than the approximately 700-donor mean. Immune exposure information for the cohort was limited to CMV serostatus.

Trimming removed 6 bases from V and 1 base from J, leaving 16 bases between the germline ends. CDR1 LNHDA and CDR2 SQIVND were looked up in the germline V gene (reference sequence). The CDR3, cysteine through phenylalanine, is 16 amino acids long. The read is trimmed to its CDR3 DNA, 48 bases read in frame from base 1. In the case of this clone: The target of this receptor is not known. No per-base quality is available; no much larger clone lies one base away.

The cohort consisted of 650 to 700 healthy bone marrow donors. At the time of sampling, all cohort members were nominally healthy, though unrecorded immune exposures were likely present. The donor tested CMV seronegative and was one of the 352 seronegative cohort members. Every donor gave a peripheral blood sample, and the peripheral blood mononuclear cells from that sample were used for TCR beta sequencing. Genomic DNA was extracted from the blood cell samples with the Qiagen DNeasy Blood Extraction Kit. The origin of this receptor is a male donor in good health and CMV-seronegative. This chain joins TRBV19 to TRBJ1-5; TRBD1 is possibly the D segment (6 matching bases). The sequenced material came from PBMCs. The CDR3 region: CASRGARVESNQPQHF. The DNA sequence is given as TGTGCCAGTAGGGGGGCCAGGGTGGAAAGCAATCAGCCCCAGCATTTT.